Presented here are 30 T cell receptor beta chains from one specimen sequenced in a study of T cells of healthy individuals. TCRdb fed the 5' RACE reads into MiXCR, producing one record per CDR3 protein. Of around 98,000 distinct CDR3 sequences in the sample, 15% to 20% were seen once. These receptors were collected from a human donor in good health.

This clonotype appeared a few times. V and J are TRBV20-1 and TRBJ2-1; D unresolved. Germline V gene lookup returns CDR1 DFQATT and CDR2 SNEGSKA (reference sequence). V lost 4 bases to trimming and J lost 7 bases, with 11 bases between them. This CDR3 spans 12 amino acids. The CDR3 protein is CSANRVDNEQFF. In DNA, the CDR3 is TGCAGTGCTAATAGGGTAGATAATGAGCAGTTCTTC.

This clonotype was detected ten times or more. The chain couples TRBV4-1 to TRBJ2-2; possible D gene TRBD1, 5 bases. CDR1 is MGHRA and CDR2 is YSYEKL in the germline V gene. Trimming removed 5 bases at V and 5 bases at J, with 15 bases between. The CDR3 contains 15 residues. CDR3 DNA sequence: TGCGCCAGCAGCTTTCCAGGGCTGGATACCGGGGAGCTGTTTTTT. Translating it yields CASSFPGLDTGELFF.

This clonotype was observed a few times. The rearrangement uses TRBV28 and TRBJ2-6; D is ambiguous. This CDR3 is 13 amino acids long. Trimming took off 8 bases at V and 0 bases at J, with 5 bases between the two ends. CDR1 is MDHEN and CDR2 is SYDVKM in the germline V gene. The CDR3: CASLRSGANVLTF. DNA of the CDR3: TGTGCCAGCCTTCGCTCTGGGGCCAACGTCCTGACTTTC.

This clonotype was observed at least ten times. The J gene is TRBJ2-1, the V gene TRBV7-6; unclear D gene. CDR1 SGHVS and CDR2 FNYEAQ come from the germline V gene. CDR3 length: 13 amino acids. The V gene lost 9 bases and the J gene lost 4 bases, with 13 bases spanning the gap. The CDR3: CASSLGPYNEQFF. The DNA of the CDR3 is TGTGCCAGTAGCCTAGGACCTTACAATGAGCAGTTCTTC. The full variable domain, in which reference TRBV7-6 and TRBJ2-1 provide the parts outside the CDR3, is GAGVSQSPRYKVTKRGQDVALRCDPISGHVSLYWYRQALGQGPEFLTYFNYEAQQDKSGLPNDRFSAERPEGSISTLTIQRTEQRDSAMYRCASSLGPYNEQFFGPGTRLTVL.

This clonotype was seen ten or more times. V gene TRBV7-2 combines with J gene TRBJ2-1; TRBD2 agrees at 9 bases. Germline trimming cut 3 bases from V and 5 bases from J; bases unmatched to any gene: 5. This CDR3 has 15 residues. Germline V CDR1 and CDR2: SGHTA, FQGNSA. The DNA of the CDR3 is TGTGCCAGCAGCTTCGGTCTAGCGGGAAACAATGAGCAGTTCTTC. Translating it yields CASSFGLAGNNEQFF.

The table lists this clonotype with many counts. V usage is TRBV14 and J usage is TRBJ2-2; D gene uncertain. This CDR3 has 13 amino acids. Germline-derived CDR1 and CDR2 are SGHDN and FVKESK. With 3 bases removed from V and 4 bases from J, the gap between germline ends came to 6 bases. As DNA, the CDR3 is TGTGCCAGCAGCCAGGTGCCCACCGGGGAGCTGTTTTTT. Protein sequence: CASSQVPTGELFF.

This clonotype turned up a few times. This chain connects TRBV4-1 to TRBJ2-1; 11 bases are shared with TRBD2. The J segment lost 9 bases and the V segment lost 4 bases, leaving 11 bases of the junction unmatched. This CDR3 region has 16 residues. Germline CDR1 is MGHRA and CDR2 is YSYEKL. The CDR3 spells CASSRGLAGGLSEQFF. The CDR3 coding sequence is TGCGCCAGCAGCCGGGGATTAGCGGGAGGGCTAAGTGAGCAGTTCTTC.

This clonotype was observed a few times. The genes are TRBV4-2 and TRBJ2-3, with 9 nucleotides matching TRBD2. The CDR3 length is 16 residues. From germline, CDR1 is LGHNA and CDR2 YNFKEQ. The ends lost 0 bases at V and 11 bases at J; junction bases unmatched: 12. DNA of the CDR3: TGTGCCAGCAGCCAAGACCGAGATAGCGGGGGAGGCGTGCAGTATTTT. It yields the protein CASSQDRDSGGGVQYF.

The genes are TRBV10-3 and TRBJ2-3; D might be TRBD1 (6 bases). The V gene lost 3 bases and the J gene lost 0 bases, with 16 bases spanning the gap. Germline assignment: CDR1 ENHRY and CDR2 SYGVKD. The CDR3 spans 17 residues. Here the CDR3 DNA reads TGTGCCATCAGTGAATTCGGACAGACTACTAGCACAGATACGCAGTATTTT. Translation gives CAISEFGQTTSTDTQYF.

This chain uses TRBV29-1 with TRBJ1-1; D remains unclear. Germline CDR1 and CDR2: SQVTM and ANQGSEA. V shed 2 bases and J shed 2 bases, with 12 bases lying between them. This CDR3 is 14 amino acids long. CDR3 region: CSVEQAGINTEAFF. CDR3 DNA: TGCAGCGTTGAACAGGCCGGAATAAACACTGAAGCTTTCTTT.

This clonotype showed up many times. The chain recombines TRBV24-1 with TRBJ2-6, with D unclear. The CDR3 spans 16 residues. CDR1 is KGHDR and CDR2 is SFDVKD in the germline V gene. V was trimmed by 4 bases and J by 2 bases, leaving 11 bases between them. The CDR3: CATSDPGRPGANVLTF. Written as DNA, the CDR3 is TGTGCCACCAGTGACCCCGGTCGACCTGGGGCCAACGTCCTGACTTTC.

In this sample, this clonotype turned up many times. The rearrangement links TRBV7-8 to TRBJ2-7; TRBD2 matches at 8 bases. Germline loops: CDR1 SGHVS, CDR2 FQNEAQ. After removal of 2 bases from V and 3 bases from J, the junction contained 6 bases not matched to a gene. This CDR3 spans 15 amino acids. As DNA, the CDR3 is TGTGCCAGCAGCTTACCCGGGACTAGGGGCTACGAGCAGTACTTC. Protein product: CASSLPGTRGYEQYF. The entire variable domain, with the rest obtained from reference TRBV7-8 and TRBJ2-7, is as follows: GAGVSQSPRYKVAKRGQDVALRCDPISGHVSLFWYQQALGQGPEFLTYFQNEAQLDKSGLPSDRFFAERPEGSVSTLKIQRTQQEDSAVYLCASSLPGTRGYEQYFGPGTRLTVT.

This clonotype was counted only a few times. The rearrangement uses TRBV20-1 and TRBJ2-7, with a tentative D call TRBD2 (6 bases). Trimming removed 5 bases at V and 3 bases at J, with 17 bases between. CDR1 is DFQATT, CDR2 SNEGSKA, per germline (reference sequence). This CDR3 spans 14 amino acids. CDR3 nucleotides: TGCAGTGCTCAAGATCCCGGGACTGGCTACGAGCAGTACTTC. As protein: CSAQDPGTGYEQYF.

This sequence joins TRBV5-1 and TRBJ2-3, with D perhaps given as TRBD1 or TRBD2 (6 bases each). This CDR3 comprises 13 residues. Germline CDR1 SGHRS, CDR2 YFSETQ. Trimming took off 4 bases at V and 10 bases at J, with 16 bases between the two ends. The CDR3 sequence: CASSSGGLGSQYF. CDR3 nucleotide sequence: TGCGCCAGCAGCAGTGGGGGGCTGGGGTCGCAGTATTTT.

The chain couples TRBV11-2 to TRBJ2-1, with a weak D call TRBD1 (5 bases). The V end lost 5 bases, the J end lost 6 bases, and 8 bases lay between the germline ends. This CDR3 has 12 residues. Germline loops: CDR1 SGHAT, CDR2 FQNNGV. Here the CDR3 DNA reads TGTGCCAGCAGCCCGCAGGGCAATGAGCAGTTCTTC. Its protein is CASSPQGNEQFF.

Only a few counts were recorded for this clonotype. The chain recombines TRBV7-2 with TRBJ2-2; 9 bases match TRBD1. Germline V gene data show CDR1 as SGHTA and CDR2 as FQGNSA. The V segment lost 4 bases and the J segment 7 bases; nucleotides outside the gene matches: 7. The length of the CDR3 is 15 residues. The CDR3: CASSSGQGLGGELFF. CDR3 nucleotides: TGTGCCAGCAGCTCGGGACAGGGCCTTGGCGGGGAGCTGTTTTTT.

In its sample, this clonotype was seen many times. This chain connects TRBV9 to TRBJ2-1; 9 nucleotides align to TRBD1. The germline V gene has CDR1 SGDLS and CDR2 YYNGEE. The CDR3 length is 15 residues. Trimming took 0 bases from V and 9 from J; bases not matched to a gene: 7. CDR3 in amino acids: CASSVGGTGITEQFF. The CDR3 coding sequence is TGTGCCAGCAGCGTAGGCGGGACAGGGATTACTGAGCAGTTCTTC.

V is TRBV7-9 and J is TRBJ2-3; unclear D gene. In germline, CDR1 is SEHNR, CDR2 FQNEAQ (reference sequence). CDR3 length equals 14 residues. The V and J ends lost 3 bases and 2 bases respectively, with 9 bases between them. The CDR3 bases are TGTGCCAGCAGCTTGACCTCGGCCACAGATACGCAGTATTTT. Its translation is CASSLTSATDTQYF. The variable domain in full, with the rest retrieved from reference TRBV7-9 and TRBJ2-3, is DTGVSQNPRHKITKRGQNVTFRCDPISEHNRLYWYRQTLGQGPEFLTYFQNEAQLEKSRLLSDRFSAERPKGSFSTLEIQRTEQGDSAMYLCASSLTSATDTQYFGPGTRLTVL.

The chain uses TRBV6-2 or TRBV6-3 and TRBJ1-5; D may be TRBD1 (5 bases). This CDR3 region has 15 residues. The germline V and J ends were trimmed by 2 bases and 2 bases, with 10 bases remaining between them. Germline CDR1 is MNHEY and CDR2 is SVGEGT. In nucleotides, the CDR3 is TGTGCCAGCAGTTACAGCAGGGCGGGCAATCAGCCCCAGCATTTT. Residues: CASSYSRAGNQPQHF.

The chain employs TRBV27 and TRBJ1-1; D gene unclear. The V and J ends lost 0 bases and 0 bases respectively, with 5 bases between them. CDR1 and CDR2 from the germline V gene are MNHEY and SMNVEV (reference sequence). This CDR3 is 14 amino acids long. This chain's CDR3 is CASSLSRMNTEAFF. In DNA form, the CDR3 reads TGTGCCAGCAGTTTATCGCGGATGAACACTGAAGCTTTCTTT.

CDR3: CSARDPSTDTQYF. Here the CDR3 DNA reads TGCAGTGCTAGAGACCCGAGCACAGATACGCAGTATTTT. The chain recombines TRBV20-1 with TRBJ2-3; D not resolved. Trimming removed 0 bases at V and 0 bases at J, with 4 bases between. Germline values: CDR1 DFQATT, CDR2 SNEGSKA (reference sequence). The CDR3 covers 13 residues.

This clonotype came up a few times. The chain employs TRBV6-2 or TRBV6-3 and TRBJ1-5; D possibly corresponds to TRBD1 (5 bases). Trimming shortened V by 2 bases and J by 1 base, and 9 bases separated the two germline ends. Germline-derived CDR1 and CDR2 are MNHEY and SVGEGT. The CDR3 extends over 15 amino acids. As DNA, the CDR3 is TGTGCCAGCAGTTACCTGCAGGGAAGCAATCAGCCCCAGCATTTT. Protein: CASSYLQGSNQPQHF.

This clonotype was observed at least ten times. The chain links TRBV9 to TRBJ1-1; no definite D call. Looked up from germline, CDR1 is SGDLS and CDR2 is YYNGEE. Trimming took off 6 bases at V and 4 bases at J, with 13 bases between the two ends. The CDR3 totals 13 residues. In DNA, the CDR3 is TGTGCCAGCACCTCTCGGGTAGGCACTGAAGCTTTCTTT. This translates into CASTSRVGTEAFF.

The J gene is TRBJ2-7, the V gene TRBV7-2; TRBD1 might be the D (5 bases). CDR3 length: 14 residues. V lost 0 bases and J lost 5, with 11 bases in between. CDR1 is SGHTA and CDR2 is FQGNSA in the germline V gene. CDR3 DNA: TGTGCCAGCAGCTTAGCGCCGCAGGGCCACGAGCAGTACTTC. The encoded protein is CASSLAPQGHEQYF.

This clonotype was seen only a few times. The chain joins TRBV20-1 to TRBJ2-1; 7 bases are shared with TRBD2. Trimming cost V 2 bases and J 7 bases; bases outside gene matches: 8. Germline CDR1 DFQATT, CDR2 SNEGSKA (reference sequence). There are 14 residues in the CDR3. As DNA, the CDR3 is TGCAGTGCTAGATTCGGACTAGGTTTTAATGAGCAGTTCTTC. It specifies CSARFGLGFNEQFF.

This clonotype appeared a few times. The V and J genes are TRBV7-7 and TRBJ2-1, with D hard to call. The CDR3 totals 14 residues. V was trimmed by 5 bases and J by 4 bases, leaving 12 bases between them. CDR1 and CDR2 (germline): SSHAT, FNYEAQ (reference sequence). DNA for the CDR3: TGTGCCAGCAGCAAACACCACCAGTACAATGAGCAGTTCTTC. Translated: CASSKHHQYNEQFF.

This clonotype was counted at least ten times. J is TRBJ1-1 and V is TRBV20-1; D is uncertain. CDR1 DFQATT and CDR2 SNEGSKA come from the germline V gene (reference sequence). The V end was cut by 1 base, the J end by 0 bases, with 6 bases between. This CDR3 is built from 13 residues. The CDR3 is CSARVSLNTEAFF. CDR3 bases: TGCAGTGCTAGAGTTTCGTTGAACACTGAAGCTTTCTTT.

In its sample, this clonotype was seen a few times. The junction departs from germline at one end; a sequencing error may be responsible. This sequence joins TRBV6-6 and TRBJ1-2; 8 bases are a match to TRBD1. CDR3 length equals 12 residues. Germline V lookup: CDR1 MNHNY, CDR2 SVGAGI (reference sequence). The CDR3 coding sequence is TGTGCCAGCAGTTACGACAGGGGTGGCGACACCTTC. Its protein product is CASSYDRGGDTF.

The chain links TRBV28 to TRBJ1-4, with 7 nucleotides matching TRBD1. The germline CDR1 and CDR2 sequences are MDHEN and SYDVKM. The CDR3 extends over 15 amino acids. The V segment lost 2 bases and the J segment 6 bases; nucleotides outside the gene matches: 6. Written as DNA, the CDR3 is TGTGCCAGCAGTTTAGAGAGGGGGCGTGATGAAAAACTGTTTTTT. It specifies CASSLERGRDEKLFF.

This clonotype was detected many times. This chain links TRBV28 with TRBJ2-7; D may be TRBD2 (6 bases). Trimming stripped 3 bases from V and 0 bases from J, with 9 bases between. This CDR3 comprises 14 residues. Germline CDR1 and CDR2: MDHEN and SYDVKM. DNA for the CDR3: TGTGCCAGCAGTTTCGGAGGGAGCTCCTACGAGCAGTACTTC. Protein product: CASSFGGSSYEQYF.